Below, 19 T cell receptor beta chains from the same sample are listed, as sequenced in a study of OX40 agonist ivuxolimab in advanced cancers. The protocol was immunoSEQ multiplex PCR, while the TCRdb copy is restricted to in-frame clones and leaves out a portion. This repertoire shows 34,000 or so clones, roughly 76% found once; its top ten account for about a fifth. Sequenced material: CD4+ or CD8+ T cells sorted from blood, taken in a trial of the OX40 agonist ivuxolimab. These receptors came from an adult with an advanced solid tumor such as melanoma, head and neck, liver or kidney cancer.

The CDR3, as DNA: TGTGCCAGCAGCCCACAGGGTTTGGGTGCGTATGGCTACACCTTC. It specifies CASSPQGLGAYGYTF. V usage is TRBV5-6 and J usage is TRBJ1-2, with D perhaps matching TRBD1 (6 bases). The ends were cut back, 4 bases at V and 5 bases at J, with 18 bases in the middle. CDR1 and CDR2 (germline): SGHDT, YYEEEE. The CDR3 covers 15 residues.

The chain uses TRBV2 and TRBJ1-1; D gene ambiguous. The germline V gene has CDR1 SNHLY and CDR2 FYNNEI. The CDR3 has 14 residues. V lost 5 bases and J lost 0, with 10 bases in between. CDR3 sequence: CASSNWALNTEAFF. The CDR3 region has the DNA TGTGCCAGCAGTAACTGGGCCTTGAACACTGAAGCTTTCTTT.

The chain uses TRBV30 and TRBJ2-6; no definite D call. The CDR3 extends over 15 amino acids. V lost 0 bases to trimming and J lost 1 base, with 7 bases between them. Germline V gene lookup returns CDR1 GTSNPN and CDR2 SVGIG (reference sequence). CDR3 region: CAWSVDVSGANVLTF. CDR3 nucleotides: TGTGCCTGGAGTGTGGATGTTTCTGGGGCCAACGTCCTGACTTTC.

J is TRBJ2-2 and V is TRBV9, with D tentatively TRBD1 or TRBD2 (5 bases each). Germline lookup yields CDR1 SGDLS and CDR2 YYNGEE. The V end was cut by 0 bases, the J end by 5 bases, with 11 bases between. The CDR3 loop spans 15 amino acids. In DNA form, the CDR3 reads TGTGCCAGCAGCGTAGGGACACCGGGAACCGGGGAGCTGTTTTTT. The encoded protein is CASSVGTPGTGELFF.

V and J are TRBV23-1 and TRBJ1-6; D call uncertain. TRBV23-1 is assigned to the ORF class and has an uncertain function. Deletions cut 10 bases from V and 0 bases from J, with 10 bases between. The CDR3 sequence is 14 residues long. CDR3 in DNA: TGCGCCACCTCTATGAGCTCCTATAATTCACCCCTCCACTTT. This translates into CATSMSSYNSPLHF.

CDR3 residues: CASSPMDRAFLEQYF. The CDR3, as DNA: TGTGCCAGCAGCCCGATGGACAGGGCCTTCCTCGAGCAGTACTTC. This chain connects TRBV7-2 to TRBJ2-7; 8 bases align to TRBD1. Trimming took 5 bases from V and 6 from J; bases not matched to a gene: 12. CDR3 length: 15 residues. Germline V gene data show CDR1 as SGHTA and CDR2 as FQGNSA.

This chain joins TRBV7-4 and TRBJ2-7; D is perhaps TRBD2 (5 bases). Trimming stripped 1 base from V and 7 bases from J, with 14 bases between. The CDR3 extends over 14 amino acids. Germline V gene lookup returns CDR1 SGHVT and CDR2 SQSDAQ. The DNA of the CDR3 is TGTGCCAGCAGCTTAGAAACTAGTCTTCGTGAGCAGTACTTC. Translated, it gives CASSLETSLREQYF.

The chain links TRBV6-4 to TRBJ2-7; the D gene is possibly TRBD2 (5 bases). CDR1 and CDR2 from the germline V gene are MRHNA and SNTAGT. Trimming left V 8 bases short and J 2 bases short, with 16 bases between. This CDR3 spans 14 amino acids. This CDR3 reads CASRGRAFPYEQYF. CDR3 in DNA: TGTGCCAGCCGGGGTAGGGCGTTCCCCTACGAGCAGTACTTC.

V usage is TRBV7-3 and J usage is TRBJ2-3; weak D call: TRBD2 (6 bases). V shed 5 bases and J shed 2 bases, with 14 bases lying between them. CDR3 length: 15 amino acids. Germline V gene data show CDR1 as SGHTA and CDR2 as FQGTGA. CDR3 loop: CASSVNSGSTDTQYF. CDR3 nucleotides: TGTGCCAGCAGCGTGAATAGCGGTTCCACAGATACGCAGTATTTT.

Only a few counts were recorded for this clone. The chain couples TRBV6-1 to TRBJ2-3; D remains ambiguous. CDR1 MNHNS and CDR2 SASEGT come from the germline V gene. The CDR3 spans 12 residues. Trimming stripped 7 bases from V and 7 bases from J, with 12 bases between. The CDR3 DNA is TGTGCCAGCATGTGGGAACGGAATACGCAGTATTTT. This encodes CASMWERNTQYF.

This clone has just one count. The DNA for the CDR3 is TGTGCCAGCAGCCCCACGACAGATACGCAGTATTTT. Its protein is CASSPTTDTQYF. The chain links TRBV6-5 to TRBJ2-3; D uncertain. With 6 bases removed from V and 3 bases from J, the gap between germline ends came to 7 bases. Germline V gives CDR1 MNHEY, CDR2 SVGAGI. CDR3 length equals 12 residues.

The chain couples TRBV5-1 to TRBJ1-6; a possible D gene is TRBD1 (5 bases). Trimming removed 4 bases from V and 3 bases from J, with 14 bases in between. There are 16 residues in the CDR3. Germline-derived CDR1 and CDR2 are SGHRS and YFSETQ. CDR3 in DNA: TGCGCCAGCAGCCCCCAGGGTAGAGGCTATAATTCACCCCTCCACTTT. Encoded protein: CASSPQGRGYNSPLHF. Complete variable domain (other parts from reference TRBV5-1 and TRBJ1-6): KAGVTQTPRYLIKTRGQQVTLSCSPISGHRSVSWYQQTPGQGLQFLFEYFSETQRNKGNFPGRFSGRQFSNSRSEMNVSTLELGDSALYLCASSPQGRGYNSPLHFGNGTRLTVT.

The CDR3 region is CASSLQTGVSEQYF. As DNA, the CDR3 is TGCGCCAGCAGCTTACAAACAGGGGTGAGCGAGCAGTACTTC. The chain uses TRBV5-1 and TRBJ2-7, with 7 bases lining up with TRBD1. V lost 2 bases, J lost 6 bases, and 8 bases stayed unmatched. The CDR3 sequence is 14 residues long. The germline V gene has CDR1 SGHRS and CDR2 YFSETQ.

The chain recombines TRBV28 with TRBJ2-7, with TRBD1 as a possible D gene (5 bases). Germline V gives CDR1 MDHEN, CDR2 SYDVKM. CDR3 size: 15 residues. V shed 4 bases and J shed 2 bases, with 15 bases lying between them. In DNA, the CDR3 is TGTGCCAGCAGTTCCTGGACATCCCCCACCTACGAGCAGTACTTC. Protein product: CASSSWTSPTYEQYF.

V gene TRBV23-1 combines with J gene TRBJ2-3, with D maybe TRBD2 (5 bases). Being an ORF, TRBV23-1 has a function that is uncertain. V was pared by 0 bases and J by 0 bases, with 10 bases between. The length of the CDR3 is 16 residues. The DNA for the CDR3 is TGCGCCAGCAGTCAATCAGGGAGCAGGAGCACAGATACGCAGTATTTT. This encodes CASSQSGSRSTDTQYF.

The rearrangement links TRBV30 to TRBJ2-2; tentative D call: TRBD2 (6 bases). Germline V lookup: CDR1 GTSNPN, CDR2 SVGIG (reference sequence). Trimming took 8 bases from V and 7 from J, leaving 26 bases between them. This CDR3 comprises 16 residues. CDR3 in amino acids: CAHSPAGSRLVGELFF. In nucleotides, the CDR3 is TGTGCCCACTCCCCCGCGGGGAGTAGATTAGTCGGGGAGCTGTTTTTT.

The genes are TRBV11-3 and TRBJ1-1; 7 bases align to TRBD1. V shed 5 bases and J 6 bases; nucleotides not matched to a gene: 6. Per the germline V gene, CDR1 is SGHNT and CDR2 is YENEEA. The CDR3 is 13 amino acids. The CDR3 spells CASSAQGTAEAFF. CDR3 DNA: TGTGCCAGCAGCGCACAGGGGACGGCTGAAGCTTTCTTT.

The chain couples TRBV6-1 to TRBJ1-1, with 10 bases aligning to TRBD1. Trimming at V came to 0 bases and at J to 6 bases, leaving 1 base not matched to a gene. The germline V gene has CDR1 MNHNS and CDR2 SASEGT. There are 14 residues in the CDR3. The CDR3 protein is CASSEAGQGAEAFF. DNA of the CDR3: TGTGCCAGCAGTGAAGCAGGACAGGGGGCTGAAGCTTTCTTT.

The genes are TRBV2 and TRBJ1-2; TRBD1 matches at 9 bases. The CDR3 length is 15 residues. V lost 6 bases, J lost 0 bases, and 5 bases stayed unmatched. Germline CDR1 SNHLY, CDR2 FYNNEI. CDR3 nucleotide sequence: TGTGCCAGCAGCGAGGGACAGGGCGCTAACTATGGCTACACCTTC. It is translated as CASSEGQGANYGYTF.